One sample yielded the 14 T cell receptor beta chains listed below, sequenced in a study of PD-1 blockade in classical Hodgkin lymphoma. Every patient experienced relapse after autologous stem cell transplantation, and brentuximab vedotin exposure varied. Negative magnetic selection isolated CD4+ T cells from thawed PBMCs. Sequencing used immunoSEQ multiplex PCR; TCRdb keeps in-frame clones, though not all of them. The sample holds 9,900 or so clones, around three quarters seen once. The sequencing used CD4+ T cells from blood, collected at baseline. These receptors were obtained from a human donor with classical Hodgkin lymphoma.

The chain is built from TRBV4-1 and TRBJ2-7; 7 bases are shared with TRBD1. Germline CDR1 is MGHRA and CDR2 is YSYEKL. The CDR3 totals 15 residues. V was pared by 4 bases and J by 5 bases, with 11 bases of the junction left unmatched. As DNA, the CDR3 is TGCGCCAGCAGCCCCTTCCGAGGGACAGAGAACGAGCAGTACTTC. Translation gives CASSPFRGTENEQYF.

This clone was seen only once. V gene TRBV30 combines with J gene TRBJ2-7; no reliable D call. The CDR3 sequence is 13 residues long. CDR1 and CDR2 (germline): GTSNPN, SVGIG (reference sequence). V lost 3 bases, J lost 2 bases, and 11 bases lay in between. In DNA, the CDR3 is TGTGCCTGGAGAGGACGCATGGCCTACGAGCAGTACTTC. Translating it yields CAWRGRMAYEQYF.

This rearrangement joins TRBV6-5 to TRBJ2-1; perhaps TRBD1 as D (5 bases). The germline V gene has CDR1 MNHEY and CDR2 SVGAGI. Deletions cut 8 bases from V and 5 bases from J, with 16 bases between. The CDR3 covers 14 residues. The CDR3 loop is CASGAASVNNEQFF. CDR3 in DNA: TGTGCCAGCGGGGCGGCGTCCGTTAACAATGAGCAGTTCTTC.

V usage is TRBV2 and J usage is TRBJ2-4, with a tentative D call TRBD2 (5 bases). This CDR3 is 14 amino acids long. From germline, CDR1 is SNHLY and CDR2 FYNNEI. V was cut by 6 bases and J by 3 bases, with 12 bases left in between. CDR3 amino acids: CASSSGRDKNIQYF. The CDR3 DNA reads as TGTGCCAGCAGCAGCGGACGGGACAAAAACATTCAGTACTTC. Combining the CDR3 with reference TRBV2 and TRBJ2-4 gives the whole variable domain EPEVTQTPSHQVTQMGQEVILRCVPISNHLYFYWYRQILGQKVEFLVSFYNNEISEKSEIFDDQFSVERPDGSNFTLKIRSTKLEDSAMYFCASSSGRDKNIQYFGAGTRLSVL.

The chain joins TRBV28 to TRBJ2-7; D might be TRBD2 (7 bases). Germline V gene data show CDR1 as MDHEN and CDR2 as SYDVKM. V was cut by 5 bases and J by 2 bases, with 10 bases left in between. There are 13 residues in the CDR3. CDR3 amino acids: CASSAGATYEQYF. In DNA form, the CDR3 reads TGTGCCAGCAGTGCGGGGGCAACCTACGAGCAGTACTTC.

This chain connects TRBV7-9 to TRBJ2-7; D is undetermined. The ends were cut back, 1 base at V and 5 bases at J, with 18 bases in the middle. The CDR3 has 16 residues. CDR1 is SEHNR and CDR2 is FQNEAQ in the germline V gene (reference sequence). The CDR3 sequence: CASSLVDVPPIDEQYF. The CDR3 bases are TGTGCCAGCAGCTTAGTTGATGTACCGCCTATCGACGAGCAGTACTTC.

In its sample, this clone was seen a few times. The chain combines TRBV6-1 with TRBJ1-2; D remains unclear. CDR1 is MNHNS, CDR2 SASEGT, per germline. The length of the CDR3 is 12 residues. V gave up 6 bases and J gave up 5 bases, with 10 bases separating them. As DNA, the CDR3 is TGTGCCAGCAGACAGTCCTCATATGGCTACACCTTC. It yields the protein CASRQSSYGYTF.

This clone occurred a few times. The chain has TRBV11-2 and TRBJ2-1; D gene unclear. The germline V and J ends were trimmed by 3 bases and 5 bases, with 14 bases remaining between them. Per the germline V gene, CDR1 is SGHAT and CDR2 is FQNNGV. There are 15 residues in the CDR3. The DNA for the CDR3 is TGTGCCAGCAGCTTGAACCCTTTCTCGGACAATGAGCAGTTCTTC. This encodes CASSLNPFSDNEQFF. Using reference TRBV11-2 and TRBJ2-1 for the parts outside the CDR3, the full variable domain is EAGVAQSPRYKIIEKRQSVAFWCNPISGHATLYWYQQILGQGPKLLIQFQNNGVVDDSQLPKDRFSAERLKGVDSTLKIQPAKLEDSAVYLCASSLNPFSDNEQFFGPGTRLTVL.

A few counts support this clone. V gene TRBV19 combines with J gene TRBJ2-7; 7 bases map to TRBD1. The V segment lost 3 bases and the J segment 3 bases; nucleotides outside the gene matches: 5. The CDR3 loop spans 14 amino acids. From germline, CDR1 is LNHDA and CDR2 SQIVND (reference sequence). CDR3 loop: CASSIPGQDYEQYF. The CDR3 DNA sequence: TGTGCCAGTAGTATCCCCGGACAGGACTACGAGCAGTACTTC.

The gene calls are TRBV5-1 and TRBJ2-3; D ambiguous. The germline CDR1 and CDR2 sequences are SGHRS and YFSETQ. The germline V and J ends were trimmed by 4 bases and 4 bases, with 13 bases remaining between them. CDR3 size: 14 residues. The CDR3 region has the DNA TGCGCCAGCAGCCTATACCGACTCGCAGATACGCAGTATTTT. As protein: CASSLYRLADTQYF.

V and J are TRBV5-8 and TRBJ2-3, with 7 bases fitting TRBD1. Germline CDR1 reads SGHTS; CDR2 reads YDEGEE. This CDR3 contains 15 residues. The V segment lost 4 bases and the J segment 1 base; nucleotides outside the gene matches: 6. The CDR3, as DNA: TGTGCCAGCAGCCCCGATGGGACAGGCACAGATACGCAGTATTTT. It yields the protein CASSPDGTGTDTQYF.

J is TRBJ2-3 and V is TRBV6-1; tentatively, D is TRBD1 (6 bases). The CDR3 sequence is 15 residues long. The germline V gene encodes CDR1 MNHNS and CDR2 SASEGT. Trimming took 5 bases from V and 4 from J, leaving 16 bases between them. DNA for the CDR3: TGTGCCAGCAGTCAGACAGGCTCGAACGCAGATACGCAGTATTTT. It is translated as CASSQTGSNADTQYF.

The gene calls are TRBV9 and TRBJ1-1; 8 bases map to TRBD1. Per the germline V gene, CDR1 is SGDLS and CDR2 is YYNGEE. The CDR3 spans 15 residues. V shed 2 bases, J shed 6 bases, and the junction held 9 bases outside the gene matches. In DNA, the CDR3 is TGTGCCAGCAGCGTGGTTGGACAGGGTGTCGCTGAAGCTTTCTTT. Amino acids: CASSVVGQGVAEAFF. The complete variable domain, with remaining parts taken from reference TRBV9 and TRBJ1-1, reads DSGVTQTPKHLITATGQRVTLRCSPRSGDLSVYWYQQSLDQGLQFLIQYYNGEERAKGNILERFSAQQFPDLHSELNLSSLELGDSALYFCASSVVGQGVAEAFFGQGTRLTVV.

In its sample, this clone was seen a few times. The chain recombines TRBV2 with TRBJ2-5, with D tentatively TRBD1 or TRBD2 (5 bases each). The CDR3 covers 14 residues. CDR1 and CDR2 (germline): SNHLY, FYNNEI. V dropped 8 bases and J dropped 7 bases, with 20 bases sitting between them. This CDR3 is CASGDGTAARTQYF. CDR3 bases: TGTGCCAGCGGGGATGGGACGGCCGCGAGGACCCAGTACTTC.